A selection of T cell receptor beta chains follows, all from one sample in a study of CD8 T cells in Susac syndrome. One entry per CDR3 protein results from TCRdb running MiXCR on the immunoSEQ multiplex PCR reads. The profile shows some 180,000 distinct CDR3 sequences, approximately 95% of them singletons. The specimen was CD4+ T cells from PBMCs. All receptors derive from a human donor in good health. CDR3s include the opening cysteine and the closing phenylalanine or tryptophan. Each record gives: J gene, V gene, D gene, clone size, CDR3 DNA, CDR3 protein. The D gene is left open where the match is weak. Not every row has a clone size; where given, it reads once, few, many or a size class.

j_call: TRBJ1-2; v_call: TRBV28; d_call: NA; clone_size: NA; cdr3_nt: TGTGCCACTACCGTTAGGAACTATGGCTACACCTTC; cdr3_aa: CATTVRNYGYTF
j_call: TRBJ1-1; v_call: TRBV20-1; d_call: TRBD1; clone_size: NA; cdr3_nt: TGCAGTGCCAGGGGGGAGAACACTGAAGCTTTCTTT; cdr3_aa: CSARGENTEAFF
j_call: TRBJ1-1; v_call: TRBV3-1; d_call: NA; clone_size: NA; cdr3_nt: TGTGCCAGCAGCAGGGTAAATGAAGCTTTCTTT; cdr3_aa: CASSRVNEAFF
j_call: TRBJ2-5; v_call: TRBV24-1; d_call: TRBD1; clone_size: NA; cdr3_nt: TGTGCCACCAGTGATTTGCGAAAGGGGGCCGGAGAGACCCAGTACTTC; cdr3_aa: CATSDLRKGAGETQYF
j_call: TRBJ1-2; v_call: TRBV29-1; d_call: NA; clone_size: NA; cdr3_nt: TGCAGCGTTGAAACCCCTCCGAGGAAAAAGGGCTACACCTTC; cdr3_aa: CSVETPPRKKGYTF
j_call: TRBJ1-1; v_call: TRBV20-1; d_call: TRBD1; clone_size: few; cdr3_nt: TGCAGTGCTAGAGTCAGCCTACAGACAGGGAGTACTTTCTTT; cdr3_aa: CSARVSLQTGSTFF
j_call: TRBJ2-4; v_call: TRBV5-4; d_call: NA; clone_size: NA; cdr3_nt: TGTGCCAGCAGCTCGGGAATGACAGATTGGAACATTCAGTACTTC; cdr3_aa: CASSSGMTDWNIQYF
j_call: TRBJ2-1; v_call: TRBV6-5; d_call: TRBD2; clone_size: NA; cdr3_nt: TGTGCCAGCAGTTACTCGGGAGGGCCGGTGTACAATGAGCAGTTCTTC; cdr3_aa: CASSYSGGPVYNEQFF
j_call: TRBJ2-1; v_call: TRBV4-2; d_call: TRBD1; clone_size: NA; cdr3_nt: TGTGCCAGCAGCCAACTTTTACAGGGGGATGAGCAGTTCTTC; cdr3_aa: CASSQLLQGDEQFF
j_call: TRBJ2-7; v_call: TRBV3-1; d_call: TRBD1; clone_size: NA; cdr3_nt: TGTGCCAGCAGCCACGCAGGGGGCGGCTACGAGCAGTACTTC; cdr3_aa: CASSHAGGGYEQYF
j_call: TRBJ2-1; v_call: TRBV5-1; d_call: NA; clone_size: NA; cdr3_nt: TGCGCCAGCAGCTTGGAGGCGACTAGTCCCAATGAGCAGTTCTTC; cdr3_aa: CASSLEATSPNEQFF
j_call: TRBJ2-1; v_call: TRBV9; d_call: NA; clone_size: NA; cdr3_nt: TGTGCCAGCAGCGTACACGGGACGGGTGAGCAGTTCTTC; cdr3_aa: CASSVHGTGEQFF
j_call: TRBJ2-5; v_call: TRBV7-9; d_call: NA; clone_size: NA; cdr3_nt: TGTGCCAGCAGCGGCAGAGACAGCCAAGAGACCCAGTACTTC; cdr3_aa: CASSGRDSQETQYF
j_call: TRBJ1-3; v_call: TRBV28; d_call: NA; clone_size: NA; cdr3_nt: TGTGCCAGCAGTTTAAGGCTTCGCTCTGGAAACACCATATATTTT; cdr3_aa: CASSLRLRSGNTIYF
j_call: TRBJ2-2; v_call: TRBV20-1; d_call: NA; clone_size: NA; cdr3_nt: TGCAGTGCGATGGGGACAACGAACACCGGGGAGCTGTTTTTT; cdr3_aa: CSAMGTTNTGELFF
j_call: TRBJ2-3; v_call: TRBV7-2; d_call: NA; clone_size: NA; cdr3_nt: TGTGCCAGCAGCCCCAGGAACACAGATACGCAGTATTTT; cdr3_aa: CASSPRNTDTQYF
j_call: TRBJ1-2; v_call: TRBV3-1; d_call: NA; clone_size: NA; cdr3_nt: TGTGCCAGCAGCCTCGAAGGAAAGTATGGCTACACCTTC; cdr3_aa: CASSLEGKYGYTF
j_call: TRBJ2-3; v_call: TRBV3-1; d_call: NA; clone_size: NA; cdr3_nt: TGTGCCAGCAGCCACCTGACCCGCACAGATACGCAGTATTTT; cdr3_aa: CASSHLTRTDTQYF
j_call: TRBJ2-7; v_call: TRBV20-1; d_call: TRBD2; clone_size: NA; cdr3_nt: TGCAGTGCTAGCAAGGCTAGCGGCTACGAGCAGTACTTC; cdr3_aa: CSASKASGYEQYF
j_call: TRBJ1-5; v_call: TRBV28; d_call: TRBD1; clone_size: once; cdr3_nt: TGTGCCAGCAGTCGATTTTCAGGGGGCGGCAATCAGCCCCAGCATTTT; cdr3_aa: CASSRFSGGGNQPQHF
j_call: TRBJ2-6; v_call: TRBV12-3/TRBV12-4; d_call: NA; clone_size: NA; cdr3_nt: TGTGCCAGCAGTTTCCGTGGCTCTGGGGCCAACGTCCTGACTTTC; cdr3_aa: CASSFRGSGANVLTF
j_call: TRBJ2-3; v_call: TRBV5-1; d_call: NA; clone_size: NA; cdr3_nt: TGCGCCAGCAGAAGGGCAGGAAGCACAGATACGCAGTATTTT; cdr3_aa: CASRRAGSTDTQYF
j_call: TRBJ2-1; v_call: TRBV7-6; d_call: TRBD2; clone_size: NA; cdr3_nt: TGTGCCAGCAGCTTAGATGGCGGGAGGGCCGGTAAGCAGTTCTTC; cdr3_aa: CASSLDGGRAGKQFF
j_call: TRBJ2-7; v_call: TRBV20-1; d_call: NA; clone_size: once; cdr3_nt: TGCAGTGCTAGAGCCTCAGGGGACCCAGAGGGGTACGAGCAGTACTTC; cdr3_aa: CSARASGDPEGYEQYF
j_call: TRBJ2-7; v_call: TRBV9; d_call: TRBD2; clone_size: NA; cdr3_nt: TGTGCCAGCAGCGTCGGCAGCGGGATCCTCTACGAGCAGTACTTC; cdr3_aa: CASSVGSGILYEQYF
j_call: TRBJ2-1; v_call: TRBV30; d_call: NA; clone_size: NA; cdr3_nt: TGTGCCTTAAGCAATACCGGCGGCTCCTACAATGAGCAGTTCTTC; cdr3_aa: CALSNTGGSYNEQFF
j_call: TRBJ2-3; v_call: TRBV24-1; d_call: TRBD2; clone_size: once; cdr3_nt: TGTGCCACCAGTGATTCAAGGACTAGCGGGACGGGTACGCAGTATTTT; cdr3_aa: CATSDSRTSGTGTQYF
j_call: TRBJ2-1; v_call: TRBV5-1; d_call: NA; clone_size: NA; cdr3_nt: TGCGCCAGCAGCTTCTTAGGAGACTATGAGCAGTTCTTC; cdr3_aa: CASSFLGDYEQFF
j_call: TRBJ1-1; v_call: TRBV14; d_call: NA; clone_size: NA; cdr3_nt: TGTGCCAGCAGCCAGATGAACACTGAAGCTTTCTTT; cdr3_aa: CASSQMNTEAFF
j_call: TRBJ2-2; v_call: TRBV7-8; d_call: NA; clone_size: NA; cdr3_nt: TGTGCCAGCAGCTTAGTTATAGGGGCCGGGGAGCTGTTTTTT; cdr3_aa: CASSLVIGAGELFF
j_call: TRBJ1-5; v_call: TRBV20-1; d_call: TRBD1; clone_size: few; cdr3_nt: TGCAGTGCTCGGACAGGAGATCAGCCCCAGCATTTT; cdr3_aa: CSARTGDQPQHF
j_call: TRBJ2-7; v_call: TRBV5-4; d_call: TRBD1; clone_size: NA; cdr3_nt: TGTGCCAGCAGCACAAGGACAGGGATCTACGAGCAGTACTTC; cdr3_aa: CASSTRTGIYEQYF
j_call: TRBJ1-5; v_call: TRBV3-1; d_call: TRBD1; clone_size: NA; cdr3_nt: TGTGCCAGCAGCCCTAGACAGGGACAACAGCCCCAGCATTTT; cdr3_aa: CASSPRQGQQPQHF
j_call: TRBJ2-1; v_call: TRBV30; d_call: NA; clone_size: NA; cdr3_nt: TGTGCCTGGAGTGCAGAGACTCAGTTCTTC; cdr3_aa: CAWSAETQFF
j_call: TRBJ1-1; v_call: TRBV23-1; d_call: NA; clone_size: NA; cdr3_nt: TGCGCCAGCAGTAATGCCTCAGGGAGGATGAACACTGAAGCTTTCTTT; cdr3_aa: CASSNASGRMNTEAFF
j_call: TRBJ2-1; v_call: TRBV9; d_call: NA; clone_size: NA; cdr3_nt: TGTGCCAGCAGCGTCGACCGACAATACAATGAGCAGTTCTTC; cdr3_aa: CASSVDRQYNEQFF
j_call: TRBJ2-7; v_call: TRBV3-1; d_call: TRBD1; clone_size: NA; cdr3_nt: TGTGCCAGCAGCCATAACAGGGGATACGAGCAGTACTTC; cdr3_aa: CASSHNRGYEQYF
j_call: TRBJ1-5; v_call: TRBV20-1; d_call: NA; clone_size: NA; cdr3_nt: TGCAGTGCTAACAGGGCCGGGGAGCCCCAGCATTTT; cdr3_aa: CSANRAGEPQHF
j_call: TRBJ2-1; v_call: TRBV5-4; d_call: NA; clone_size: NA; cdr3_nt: TGTGCCAGCAGCTTACCGGCCAGAACTGTCTACAATGAGCAGTTCTTC; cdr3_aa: CASSLPARTVYNEQFF
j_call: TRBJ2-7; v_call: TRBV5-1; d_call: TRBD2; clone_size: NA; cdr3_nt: TGCGCCAGCAGCGCGGGACTAGTCGCCTACGAGCAGTACTTC; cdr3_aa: CASSAGLVAYEQYF
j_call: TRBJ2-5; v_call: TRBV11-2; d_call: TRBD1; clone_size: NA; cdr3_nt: TGTGCCAGCAGCTTAGACCACGGCAGGGGGGAGACCCAGTACTTC; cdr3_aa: CASSLDHGRGETQYF
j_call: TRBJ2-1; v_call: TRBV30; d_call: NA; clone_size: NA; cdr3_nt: TGTGCCTGGGGCGATCGGGGTGAGCAGTTCTTC; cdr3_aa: CAWGDRGEQFF
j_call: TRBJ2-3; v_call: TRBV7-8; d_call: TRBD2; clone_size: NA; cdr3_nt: TGTGCCAGCAGCTCAATAGCGGGAGGGCCCACAGATACGCAGTATTTT; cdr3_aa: CASSSIAGGPTDTQYF
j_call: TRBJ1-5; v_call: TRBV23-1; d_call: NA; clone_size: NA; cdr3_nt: TGCGCCAGCAGTCAATCGAGGAGGGAATGCAATCAGCCCCAGCATTTT; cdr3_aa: CASSQSRRECNQPQHF
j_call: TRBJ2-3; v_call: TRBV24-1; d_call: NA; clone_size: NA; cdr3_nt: TGTGCCACCAGTGACCCCAACAGGGCCCCAGATACGCAGTATTTT; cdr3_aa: CATSDPNRAPDTQYF
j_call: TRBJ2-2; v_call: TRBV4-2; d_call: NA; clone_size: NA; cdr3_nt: TGTGCCAGCAGCCAAGAGGGCCGGGGTTGGACCGGGGAGCTGTTTTTT; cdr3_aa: CASSQEGRGWTGELFF
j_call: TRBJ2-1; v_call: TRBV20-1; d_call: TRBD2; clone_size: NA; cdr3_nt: TGCAGTGCCCCGCTCAGCGGGAGGGGCAATGAGCAGTTCTTC; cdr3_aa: CSAPLSGRGNEQFF
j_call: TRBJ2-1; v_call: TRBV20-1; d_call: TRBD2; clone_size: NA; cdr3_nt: TGCAGTGCTAGGGGTGGAGTAGCGGGCGACAATGAGCAGTTCTTC; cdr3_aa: CSARGGVAGDNEQFF
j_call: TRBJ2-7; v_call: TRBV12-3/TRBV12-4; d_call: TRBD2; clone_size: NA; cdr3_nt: TGTGCCAGCAGCCCTGGGAGGGGCGAGTCCTACGAGCAGTACTTC; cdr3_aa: CASSPGRGESYEQYF